This T cell receptor beta chain was profiled in a study of CD8 T cells in ankylosing spondylitis. Each CDR3 protein is one row after TCRdb ran MiXCR on the 5' RACE reads. In the table there are under 55,000 distinct CDR3 sequences, roughly 7.3% of which are singletons. Regarding the study as a whole: As reported, disease-linked clones showed significant enrichment in matched ankylosing spondylitis synovial fluid. Apparently characteristic of ankylosing spondylitis blood was a TCR beta motif (roughly 8 highly homologous variants).

This clonotype was detected ten times or more. Its antigen is as yet unknown. V gave up 7 bases and J gave up 2 bases, with 12 bases separating them. The germline gives CDR1 SQVTM, CDR2 ANQGSEA. The CDR3 consists of 13 residues. This clonotype was sampled from a female donor with ankylosing spondylitis or in good health (not recorded which). Sequencing was performed on blood, either unsorted or a sorted T cell fraction (not recorded which). The chain carries TRBV29-1 and TRBJ1-3; D gene unclear. CDR3 region: CSARSGTGNTIYF. The DNA of the CDR3 is TGCAGCGCTAGGTCAGGAACTGGAAACACCATATATTTT.